Listed below are T cell receptor beta chains from one sample, sequenced in a study of cytomegalovirus exposure and HLA in healthy donors. The data were produced by immunoSEQ multiplex PCR, yet TCRdb's version contains in-frame clones alone and is incomplete. This repertoire shows some 110,000 clones, around 75% found once; its top ten account for roughly 0.92%. Sequencing was performed on PBMCs. The source of these receptors is a woman aged 30 to 39 in good health and CMV-seronegative. Each CDR3 is given with its conserved first and last residue. D genes are given only for firm matches. Some rows have no size entry. The others give once, few or many, or a class for an expanded clone.

D	size	J	V	CDR3	DNA
TRBD2	-	TRBJ2-7	TRBV6-5	CASHGLAGEREQYF	TGTGCCAGCCATGGACTAGCGGGAGAGCGCGAGCAGTACTTC
TRBD2	once	TRBJ2-5	TRBV19	CASTRLAGGQETQYF	TGTGCCAGTACCAGACTAGCGGGGGGCCAAGAGACCCAGTACTTC
-	-	TRBJ2-1	TRBV6-5	CASTMGLSREQFF	TGTGCCAGCACCATGGGCTTATCACGTGAGCAGTTCTTC
-	-	TRBJ2-1	TRBV20-1	CSASVGSEQFF	TGCAGTGCTAGCGTGGGTAGCGAGCAGTTCTTC
-	-	TRBJ1-1	TRBV9	CASSRGGGMNTEAFF	TGTGCCAGCAGCAGAGGGGGGGGTATGAACACTGAAGCTTTCTTT
TRBD1	-	TRBJ1-4	TRBV5-1	CASSYGQGANEKLFF	TGCGCCAGCAGCTACGGACAGGGGGCTAATGAAAAACTGTTTTTT
TRBD1	few	TRBJ1-1	TRBV4-3	CASSQAGGTTEAFF	TGCGCCAGCAGCCAAGCAGGGGGGACCACTGAAGCTTTCTTT
TRBD1	-	TRBJ2-3	TRBV6-1	CASSEGGQGSDTQYF	TGTGCCAGCAGTGAGGGGGGACAGGGGTCAGATACGCAGTATTTT
TRBD1	-	TRBJ1-6	TRBV6-5	CASSRTGTNSPLHF	TGTGCCAGCAGTCGGACAGGGACTAATTCACCCCTCCACTTT
-	-	TRBJ2-3	TRBV5-1	CASSLEDRYKYF	TGCGCCAGCAGCTTGGAAGACAGATATAAGTATTTT
-	-	TRBJ2-5	TRBV7-2	CASSWAETQYF	TGTGCCAGCAGCTGGGCAGAGACCCAGTACTTC
TRBD1	few	TRBJ2-7	TRBV6-5	CASNPGQGAYEQYF	TGTGCCAGCAACCCCGGACAGGGAGCCTACGAGCAGTACTTC
-	-	TRBJ2-1	TRBV19	CASRVGQAYNEQFF	TGTGCCAGTAGGGTGGGGCAAGCCTACAATGAGCAGTTCTTC
-	-	TRBJ2-6	TRBV27	CASSPRDSGANVLTF	TGTGCCAGCAGTCCTCGGGACTCTGGGGCCAACGTCCTGACTTTC
TRBD1	-	TRBJ2-1	TRBV29-1	CSVGQGPGGEQFF	TGCAGCGTGGGACAGGGGCCTGGGGGTGAGCAGTTCTTC
TRBD2	-	TRBJ2-3	TRBV18	CASSQASGGWDTQYF	TGTGCCAGCTCACAAGCTAGCGGGGGCTGGGATACGCAGTATTTT
-	once	TRBJ2-6	TRBV7-8	CASSPETAGANVLTF	TGTGCCAGCAGCCCGGAGACCGCTGGGGCCAACGTCCTGACTTTC
-	once	TRBJ2-7	TRBV7-9	CASSLSGTGTLSEQYF	TGTGCCAGCAGCTTATCCGGGACTGGGACCTTGAGTGAGCAGTACTTC
TRBD2	-	TRBJ2-1	TRBV19	CASSVGAGGWDEQFF	TGTGCCAGTAGTGTCGGAGCGGGGGGTTGGGATGAGCAGTTCTTC
-	-	TRBJ2-5	TRBV18	CASSFSTGETQYF	TGTGCCAGCTCATTTTCCACCGGAGAGACCCAGTACTTC
TRBD1	once	TRBJ1-2	TRBV15	CATSRVAGGGLNYGYTF	TGTGCCACCAGCAGAGTGGCAGGGGGCGGACTTAACTATGGCTACACCTTC
-	once	TRBJ1-2	TRBV30	CAWADSLYGYTF	TGTGCCTGGGCGGACAGCCTCTATGGCTACACCTTC
-	-	TRBJ2-7	TRBV6-5	CASSYSESAGQYF	TGTGCCAGCAGTTACTCGGAATCGGCGGGGCAGTACTTC
TRBD1	-	TRBJ2-1	TRBV29-1	CSVEVAGGNANEQFF	TGCAGCGTTGAAGTGGCAGGGGGTAACGCCAATGAGCAGTTCTTC
TRBD2	-	TRBJ2-5	TRBV5-1	CASSLTSGRGETQYF	TGCGCCAGCAGCTTGACTAGCGGGAGAGGAGAGACCCAGTACTTC
-	few	TRBJ2-6	TRBV4-2	CASSPKGQSSFSGANVLTF	TGTGCCAGCAGCCCAAAAGGACAGAGTTCTTTCTCTGGGGCCAACGTCCTGACTTTC
TRBD1	-	TRBJ1-4	TRBV5-4	CASRGTVEEKLFF	TGTGCCAGCAGAGGGACAGTGGAAGAAAAACTGTTTTTT
TRBD2	-	TRBJ2-1	TRBV7-3	CASSPQGGRGEQFF	TGTGCCAGCAGCCCTCAAGGAGGGAGGGGAGAGCAGTTCTTC
TRBD1	-	TRBJ1-2	TRBV15	CATSRGRVERGDRGKNGYTF	TGTGCCACCAGCAGAGGGAGAGTAGAACGAGGGGACAGGGGAAAGAATGGCTACACCTTC
-	-	TRBJ1-1	TRBV5-1	CASSLAEYTEAFF	TGCGCCAGCAGCTTGGCCGAGTATACTGAAGCTTTCTTT
-	-	TRBJ2-5	TRBV6-1	CASSDSYLSQYF	TGTGCCAGCAGTGACTCCTATTTGTCCCAGTACTTC
TRBD2	few	TRBJ2-1	TRBV2	CARGKGLAGDNEQFF	TGTGCCAGAGGGAAGGGACTAGCGGGGGACAATGAGCAGTTCTTC
-	-	TRBJ1-2	TRBV7-9	CASSLKALNYGYTF	TGTGCCAGCAGCTTGAAAGCTCTGAACTATGGCTACACCTTC
-	-	TRBJ1-6	TRBV25-1	CASSDPFSQGRTLHF	TGTGCCAGCAGTGATCCATTCTCTCAGGGGAGAACCCTCCACTTT
TRBD2	-	TRBJ2-1	TRBV2	CASSGTSGPYNEQFF	TGTGCCAGCAGTGGGACTAGCGGGCCCTACAATGAGCAGTTCTTC
TRBD1	-	TRBJ2-7	TRBV6-5	CASSYGRRQGSYEQYF	TGTGCCAGCAGTTACGGGCGTCGACAGGGGAGTTACGAGCAGTACTTC
-	-	TRBJ1-3	TRBV4-1	CASSQDTGGKSNTIYF	TGCGCCAGCAGCCAAGATACCGGGGGGAAGTCTAACACCATATATTTT
-	-	TRBJ1-1	TRBV7-8	CASSFVENGEAFF	TGTGCCAGCAGCTTCGTCGAGAACGGTGAAGCTTTCTTT
-	-	TRBJ1-4	TRBV6-4	CASSDHTGKLFF	TGTGCCAGCAGTGACCATACAGGAAAACTGTTTTTT